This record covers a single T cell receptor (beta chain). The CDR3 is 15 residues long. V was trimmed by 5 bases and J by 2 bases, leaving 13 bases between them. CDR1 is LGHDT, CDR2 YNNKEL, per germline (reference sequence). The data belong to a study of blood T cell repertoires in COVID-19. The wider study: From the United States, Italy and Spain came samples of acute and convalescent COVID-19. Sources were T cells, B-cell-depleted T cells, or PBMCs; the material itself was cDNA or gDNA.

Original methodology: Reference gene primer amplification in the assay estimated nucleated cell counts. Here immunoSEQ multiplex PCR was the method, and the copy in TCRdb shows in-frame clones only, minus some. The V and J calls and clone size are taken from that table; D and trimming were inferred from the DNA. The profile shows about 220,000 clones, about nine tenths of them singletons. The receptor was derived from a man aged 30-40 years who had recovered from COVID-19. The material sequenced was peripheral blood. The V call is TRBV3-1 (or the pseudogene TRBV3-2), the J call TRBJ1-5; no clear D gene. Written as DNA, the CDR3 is TGTGCCAGCAGCTCCACCGAGATTGGCAATCAGCCCCAGCATTTT. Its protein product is CASSSTEIGNQPQHF.